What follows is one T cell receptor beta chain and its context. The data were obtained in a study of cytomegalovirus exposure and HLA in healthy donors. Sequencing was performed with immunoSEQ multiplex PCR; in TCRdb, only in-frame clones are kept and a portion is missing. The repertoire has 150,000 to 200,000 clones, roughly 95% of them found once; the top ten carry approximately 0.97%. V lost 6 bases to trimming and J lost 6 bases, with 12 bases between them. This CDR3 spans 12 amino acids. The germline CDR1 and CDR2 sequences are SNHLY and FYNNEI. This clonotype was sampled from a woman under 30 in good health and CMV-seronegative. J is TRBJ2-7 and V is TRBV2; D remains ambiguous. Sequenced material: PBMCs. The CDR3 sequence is CASSGDGREQYF. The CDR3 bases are TGTGCCAGCAGCGGTGATGGTCGCGAGCAGTACTTC.